The sequence of this T cell receptor (beta chain) was determined in a study of T cell changes during pregnancy in multiple sclerosis. The repertoire was sequenced with immunoSEQ multiplex PCR; TCRdb's copy has only in-frame clones and lacks some. The repertoire has roughly 40,000 clones, roughly nine tenths of them found once; the top ten carry 0.7% to 1%. The CDR3 extends over 14 amino acids. Germline loops: CDR1 SNHLY, CDR2 FYNNEI. V shed 7 bases and J 1 base; nucleotides not matched to a gene: 4. The receptor's source is a female donor with multiple sclerosis, enrolled in a pregnancy study. Specimen: CD4+ T cells from peripheral blood mononuclear cells, collected before pregnancy. J is TRBJ2-5 and V is TRBV2; 9 nucleotides match TRBD2. This CDR3 reads CASKAGGPQETQYF. The CDR3 DNA reads as TGTGCCAGCAAGGCGGGAGGGCCCCAAGAGACCCAGTACTTC.